Listed here is a single TCR beta chain. No cognate antigen has been identified for it. No qualities accompany the bases; no much larger clone lies one base away. The sample comes from a study of blood T cell repertoires in COVID-19 (dated by TCRdb to 2020 to 2022). As for the study more broadly: Samples covering the acute and convalescent phases of COVID-19 were provided by collaborators in the United States, Italy and Spain. Nearly every sample came with metadata listing a de-identified subject ID, COVID-19 status, age in years and sex. Subjects who had been exposed to COVID-19, were actively infected with it, or had recovered from it provided the deeply sampled blood TCRbeta repertoires that made up the dataset. A freely available public database, intended as a resource for researchers studying the immune response to SARS-CoV-2, is where the repertoires were released. The material from the prospective study consisted of cDNA or gDNA derived from T cells, B-cell-depleted T cells, or PBMCs. HLA class I and class II types, where available, came from metadata supplied by the sample provider rather than from assay-based typing. The samples were drawn from two sources: the first 160 participants of the ongoing ImmuneRACE study, and 1,200 or so subjects contributed by 6 global collaborators. Points the paper makes about the study in general: How much clinical and demographic metadata was included differed by source and by participant, and the metadata was provided uncurated.

TCRbeta CDR3 regions were amplified from genomic DNA using the immunoSEQ Assay, a bias-controlled multiplex PCR. The published analysis was carried out like this. The number of nucleated cells in each sample was estimated by amplification of reference gene primers within the assay. To quantify the absolute abundance of each unique TCRbeta CDR3 rearrangement, sequence reads were collapsed and filtered. For each sample, productive Simpson clonality was calculated by taking the square root of Simpson's diversity index across productive rearrangements. The source is immuneACCESS, and TCRdb retained only in-frame sequences with V and J called. Part of the clones is not carried over; for the studies checked, unresolved V genes explain less than half of this, and the remainder is unexplained. D and trimming come from the DNA, and the V and J calls and clone size come from that table. This sample gives roughly 190,000 clones in total; 80% to 85% of them show up just once. In total, the top ten clones hold around 2.9% of the sample.

The CDR3 goes from the cysteine to the phenylalanine over 16 residues. Of all the DNA, just the CDR3 is kept, 48 bases in frame from base 1. V is pruned by 1 base and J by 5 bases, leaving 8 bases of the junction without a gene match. Taken from the germline V gene, the CDR1 and CDR2 loops are SGHTA and FQGNSA. Participants in the prospective study were enrolled through a virtual design, were aged about 18 to 89 years, and lived in 24 United States geographic areas. In the prospective study, cohorts were assigned on the basis of participant-reported clinical history obtained from a screening survey and a study questionnaire. Exposed participants had been in contact, within 2 weeks of entering the study, with a person who had a PCR-confirmed or clinician-diagnosed case of COVID-19. In the prospective study, mobile phlebotomists collected whole blood, serum and a nasopharyngeal or oropharyngeal swab from each participant. Prospective study participants could optionally give additional blood draws and questionnaires over a 2-month period. Prospective study blood samples were shipped either frozen or at room temperature before DNA extraction.

The sequence was collected from a woman in her 30s who had been exposed to COVID-19. The sequencing sample was made of PBMCs or T cells enriched from blood (not recorded which). The chain was built from TRBV7-2 and TRBJ2-5, with 9 central nucleotides matching TRBD2. The encoded CDR3 is CASSLESAGGRETQYF. The nucleotides read TGTGCCAGCAGCTTAGAATCTGCGGGGGGGCGGGAGACCCAGTACTTC.